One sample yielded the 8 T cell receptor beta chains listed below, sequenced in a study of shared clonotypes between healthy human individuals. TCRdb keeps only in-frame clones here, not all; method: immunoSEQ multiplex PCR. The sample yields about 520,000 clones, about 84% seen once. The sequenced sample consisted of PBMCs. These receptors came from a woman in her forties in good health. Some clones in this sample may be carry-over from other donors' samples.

For the CDR3, the DNA is TGTGCCAGCAGCCCTGGGACAGGGGGCTCAGAGACCCAGTACTTC. Translated, it gives CASSPGTGGSETQYF. The V call is TRBV7-3, the J call TRBJ2-5, with 12 bases aligning to TRBD1. CDR3 length: 15 residues. The V gene end was trimmed by 5 bases and the J gene end by 4 bases; junction bases not matched to a gene: 5. In germline, CDR1 is SGHTA, CDR2 FQGTGA.

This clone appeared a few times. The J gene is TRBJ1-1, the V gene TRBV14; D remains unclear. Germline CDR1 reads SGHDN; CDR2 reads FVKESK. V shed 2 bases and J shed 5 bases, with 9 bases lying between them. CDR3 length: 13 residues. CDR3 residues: CASSQRGGTEAFF. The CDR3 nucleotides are TGTGCCAGCAGCCAAAGAGGAGGGACTGAAGCTTTCTTT.

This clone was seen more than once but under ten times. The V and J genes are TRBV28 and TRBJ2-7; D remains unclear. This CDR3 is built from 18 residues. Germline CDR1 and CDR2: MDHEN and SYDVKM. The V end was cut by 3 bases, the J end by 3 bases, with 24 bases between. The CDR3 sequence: CASSLVLRTAFIVYEQYF. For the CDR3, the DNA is TGTGCCAGCAGTTTGGTATTGCGGACCGCTTTTATCGTCTACGAGCAGTACTTC.

Written as DNA, the CDR3 is TGTGCCAGCGGGCGGACAGGCTTCAATGAGCAGTTCTTC. It specifies CASGRTGFNEQFF. The rearrangement joins TRBV2 to TRBJ2-1, with 7 bases that match TRBD1. CDR1 and CDR2 from the germline V gene are SNHLY and FYNNEI. The length of the CDR3 is 13 residues. Unmatched junction bases numbered 7, after V lost 8 bases and J lost 6 bases.

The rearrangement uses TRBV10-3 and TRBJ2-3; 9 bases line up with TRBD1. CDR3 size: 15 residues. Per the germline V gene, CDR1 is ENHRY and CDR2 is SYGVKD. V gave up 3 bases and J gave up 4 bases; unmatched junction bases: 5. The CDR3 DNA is TGTGCCATCAGTGATCGGACAGGGGCGGCAGATACGCAGTATTTT. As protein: CAISDRTGAADTQYF.

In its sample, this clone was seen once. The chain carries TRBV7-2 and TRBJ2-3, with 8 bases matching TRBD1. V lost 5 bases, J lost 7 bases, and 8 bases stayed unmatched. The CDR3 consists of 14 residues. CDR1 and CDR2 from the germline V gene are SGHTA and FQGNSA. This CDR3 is CASSQRQGRNTQYF. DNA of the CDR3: TGTGCCAGCAGCCAGCGACAGGGGCGGAATACGCAGTATTTT.

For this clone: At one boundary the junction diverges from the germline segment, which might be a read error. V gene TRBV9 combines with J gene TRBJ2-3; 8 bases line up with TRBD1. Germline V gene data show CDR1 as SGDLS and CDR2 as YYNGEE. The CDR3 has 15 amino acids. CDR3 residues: CASTVGGQGTDTQYF. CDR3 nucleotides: TGTGCCAGCACCGTAGGGGGACAGGGCACAGATACGCAGTATTTT. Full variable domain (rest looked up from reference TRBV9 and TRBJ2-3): DSGVTQTPKHLITATGQRVTLRCSPRSGDLSVYWYQQSLDQGLQFLIQYYNGEERAKGNILERFSAQQFPDLHSELNLSSLELGDSALYFCASTVGGQGTDTQYFGPGTRLTVL.

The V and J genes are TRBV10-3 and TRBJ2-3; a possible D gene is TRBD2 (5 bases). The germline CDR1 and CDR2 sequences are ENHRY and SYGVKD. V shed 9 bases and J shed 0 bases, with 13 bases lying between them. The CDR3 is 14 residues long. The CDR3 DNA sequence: TGTGCCATAGGACTTGGAGATAGCACAGATACGCAGTATTTT. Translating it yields CAIGLGDSTDTQYF.